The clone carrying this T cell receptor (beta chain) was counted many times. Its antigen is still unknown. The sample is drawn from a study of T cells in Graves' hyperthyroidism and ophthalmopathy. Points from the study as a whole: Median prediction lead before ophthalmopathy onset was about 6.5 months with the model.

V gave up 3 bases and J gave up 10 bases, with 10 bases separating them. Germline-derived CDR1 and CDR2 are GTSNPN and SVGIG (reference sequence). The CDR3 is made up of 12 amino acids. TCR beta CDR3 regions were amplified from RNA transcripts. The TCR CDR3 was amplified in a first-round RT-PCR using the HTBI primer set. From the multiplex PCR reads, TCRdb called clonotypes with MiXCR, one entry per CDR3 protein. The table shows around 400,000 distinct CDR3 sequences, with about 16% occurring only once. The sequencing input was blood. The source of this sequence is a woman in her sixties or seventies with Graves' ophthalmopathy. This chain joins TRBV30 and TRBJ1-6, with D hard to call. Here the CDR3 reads CAWRVVRSPLHF. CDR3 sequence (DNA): TGTGCCTGGAGGGTGGTGAGGTCACCCCTCCACTTT.